Listed here are 4 T cell receptor beta chains from one sample, sequenced in a study of response to subunit inactivated influenza vaccine (dated by TCRdb to 2016 to 2019). The library came from RT-PCR. Reads for this sample came from an Illumina HiSeq 2500. TCRdb ran its own pipeline on the public reads, namely fastp trimming at Q25 and MiXCR clone calling, and kept in-frame beta chains. CDR3 protein duplicates are merged, each entry listing the most common genes and DNA. Present in this sample are 500,000 to 600,000 distinct CDR3 sequences, 11% to 15% of which were seen just once. Clones ranked in the top ten supply around 10% of the sample. The sequences come from PBMCs from blood, collected roughly 13 days after vaccination. The origin of the receptors is a man between 45 and 60 years old who received an inactivated influenza vaccine. Donor details come from another sample of the same person, matched by shared clones.

The J gene is TRBJ2-2, the V gene TRBV7-9; TRBD2 matches at 11 bases. The V gene's germline CDR1 is SEHNR and CDR2 FQNEAQ (reference sequence). There are 15 residues in the CDR3. The J segment lost 4 bases and the V segment lost 7 bases, leaving 5 bases of the junction unmatched. In DNA form, the CDR3 reads TGTGCCAGCATCGGACTAGCGGGTGCCACCGGGGAGCTGTTTTTT. This translates into CASIGLAGATGELFF.

There are a few counts of this clonotype. This chain uses TRBV20-1 with TRBJ1-5; D gene ambiguous. The V and J ends lost 6 bases and 11 bases respectively, with 17 bases between them. The length of the CDR3 is 12 residues. From germline, CDR1 is DFQATT and CDR2 SNEGSKA (reference sequence). The CDR3 is CSALSELGAQHF. CDR3 coding DNA: TGCAGTGCCCTGTCGGAGCTTGGAGCCCAGCATTTT.

This clonotype occurred a few times. The rearrangement uses TRBV4-1 and TRBJ2-1; 10 bases are a match to TRBD2. Losses at the gene ends were 0 bases for V and 4 bases for J; bases not matched to a gene: 6. The germline CDR1 and CDR2 sequences are MGHRA and YSYEKL. CDR3 length equals 17 residues. CDR3 nucleotide sequence: TGCGCCAGCAGCCAAGATGATCTAGCGGGGGTTTACAATGAGCAGTTCTTC. Translation: CASSQDDLAGVYNEQFF.

This clonotype was detected only a few times. The gene calls are TRBV6-6 and TRBJ2-7; D not certain. The V end lost 6 bases, the J end lost 4 bases, and 13 bases lay between the germline ends. The CDR3 covers 13 residues. Per the germline V gene, CDR1 is MNHNY and CDR2 is SVGAGI (reference sequence). CDR3 sequence (DNA): TGTGCCAGCAGACCACCCGCGGCTTACGAGCAGTACTTC. Translating gives CASRPPAAYEQYF.